The clone carrying this TCR beta chain was picked up a small number of times. The data originate from a study of blood T cells in healthy people across ages. CDR3 length: 11 amino acids. Per germline, CDR1 MNHEY and CDR2 SVGEGT. Trimming cost V 2 bases and J 8 bases, with 3 bases left between them. With a J-beta primer mix and a sample-barcoded 5' primer, a second PCR ran 7 to 11 cycles. TCRdb used MiXCR to reprocess the 5' RACE reads, holding one entry per CDR3 protein. The repertoire holds approximately 2,000,000 distinct CDR3 sequences, with 39% as singletons. This clonotype was obtained from a human donor in good health. The sequenced sample was blood. The V and J genes are TRBV6-2 or TRBV6-3 and TRBJ1-4; D is undetermined. This CDR3 is CASSYAEKLFF. The CDR3 DNA reads as TGTGCCAGCAGTTACGCGGAAAAACTGTTTTTT.